A single sample gave rise to the 25 T cell receptor beta chains below, sequenced in a study of spatial heterogeneity in lung cancer. MiXCR was run by TCRdb on the 5' RACE reads, yielding one entry per CDR3 protein. The sample includes roughly 99,000 distinct CDR3 sequences, roughly a fifth seen only once; the top ten take about a fifth. The time point denotes: blood at routine non-recurrence follow-up after resection. Material: PBMCs, obtained at follow-up. These receptors were obtained from a male donor with early-stage non-small cell lung cancer.

The chain has TRBV12-3 or TRBV12-4 and TRBJ2-3; 11 bases are a match to TRBD1. V shed 4 bases, J shed 4 bases, and the junction held 4 bases outside the gene matches. CDR3 length: 15 amino acids. CDR3 loop: CASSSWTGGADTQYF. The CDR3 nucleotides are TGTGCCAGCAGTTCCTGGACAGGGGGCGCAGATACGCAGTATTTT.

The chain has TRBV24-1 and TRBJ2-1; D not resolved. Trimming took 3 bases from V and 4 from J, leaving 6 bases between them. This CDR3 has 13 residues. CDR1 is KGHDR, CDR2 SFDVKD, per germline. CDR3 in amino acids: CATSDHGYNEQFF. The CDR3 coding sequence is TGTGCCACCAGTGATCACGGGTACAATGAGCAGTTCTTC.

This clonotype was found many times. The gene calls are TRBV7-6 and TRBJ2-2; 8 bases map to TRBD1. CDR3 length: 16 amino acids. Germline CDR1 is SGHVS and CDR2 is FNYEAQ. Germline trimming cut 2 bases from V and 4 bases from J; bases unmatched to any gene: 6. CDR3 sequence (DNA): TGTGCCAGCAGCTTACGGGGACAGGTTCCCACCGGGGAGCTGTTTTTT. Its protein is CASSLRGQVPTGELFF. Complete variable domain (other parts from reference TRBV7-6 and TRBJ2-2): GAGVSQSPRYKVTKRGQDVALRCDPISGHVSLYWYRQALGQGPEFLTYFNYEAQQDKSGLPNDRFSAERPEGSISTLTIQRTEQRDSAMYRCASSLRGQVPTGELFFGEGSRLTVL.

This chain joins TRBV10-3 and TRBJ2-1; D not certain. The CDR3 runs to 12 residues. Germline V gives CDR1 ENHRY, CDR2 SYGVKD. Trimming shortened V by 3 bases and J by 5 bases, and 5 bases separated the two germline ends. The CDR3 loop reads CAISDAHNEQFF. CDR3 in DNA: TGTGCCATCAGTGATGCGCACAATGAGCAGTTCTTC.

This clonotype was observed a handful of times. The rearrangement links TRBV5-1 to TRBJ1-2; D not resolved. Germline V gene sequence: CDR1 SGHRS, CDR2 YFSETQ. The CDR3 spans 13 residues. V was shortened by 0 bases and J by 3 bases, with 6 bases between the two germline ends. CDR3: CASSLGSDYGYTF. The CDR3 region has the DNA TGCGCCAGCAGCTTGGGTAGTGACTATGGCTACACCTTC.

The J gene is TRBJ1-1, the V gene TRBV6-6; a weak D match, TRBD1 (6 bases). V lost 6 bases to trimming and J lost 2 bases, with 16 bases between them. This CDR3 contains 15 residues. Germline CDR1 reads MNHNY; CDR2 reads SVGAGI (reference sequence). The CDR3 coding sequence is TGTGCCAGCAGCGACACCGGGACATCAAACACTGAAGCTTTCTTT. Translation gives CASSDTGTSNTEAFF.

The sample holds a few counts of this clonotype. The CDR3 DNA reads TGTGCCAGTAGTCCCGGGACTGTTCTAGCCAAAAACATTCAGTACTTC. Its protein product is CASSPGTVLAKNIQYF. The chain has TRBV19 and TRBJ2-4, with a tentative D call TRBD2 (6 bases). V was cut by 5 bases and J by 0 bases, with 14 bases left in between. The germline V gene has CDR1 LNHDA and CDR2 SQIVND (reference sequence). CDR3 size: 16 residues.

V is TRBV25-1 and J is TRBJ2-1; D not certain. The CDR3 extends over 15 amino acids. V gave up 3 bases and J gave up 0 bases, with 9 bases separating them. The germline V gene encodes CDR1 MGHDK and CDR2 SYGVNS. CDR3 bases: TGTGCCAGCAGTGATTTTACCTACTCCTACAATGAGCAGTTCTTC. Protein product: CASSDFTYSYNEQFF.

The chain combines TRBV6-5 with TRBJ2-6; D is undetermined. The CDR3 has 14 residues. CDR1 MNHEY and CDR2 SVGAGI come from the germline V gene. The germline V and J ends were trimmed by 0 bases and 3 bases, with 3 bases remaining between them. This CDR3 is CASSYSNGANVLTF. In DNA, the CDR3 is TGTGCCAGCAGTTACTCGAATGGGGCCAACGTCCTGACTTTC.

This clonotype has only a few counts. The rearrangement links TRBV9 to TRBJ2-2; D not certain. V dropped 1 base and J dropped 1 base, with 11 bases sitting between them. The CDR3 covers 16 residues. The V gene's germline CDR1 is SGDLS and CDR2 YYNGEE. CDR3 loop: CASSVFATVNTGELFF. As DNA, the CDR3 is TGTGCCAGCAGCGTATTTGCGACGGTGAACACCGGGGAGCTGTTTTTT.

V usage is TRBV20-1 and J usage is TRBJ2-7; D remains unclear. Trimming took 1 base from V and 4 from J, leaving 11 bases between them. The CDR3 length is 13 residues. Germline CDR1 DFQATT, CDR2 SNEGSKA (reference sequence). The CDR3 DNA reads as TGCAGTGCTAGAGGCGCCGGTTGGTACGAGCAGTACTTC. Protein sequence: CSARGAGWYEQYF.

This clonotype was seen only a few times. The genes are TRBV20-1 and TRBJ2-1; TRBD2 agrees at 11 bases. Per germline, CDR1 DFQATT and CDR2 SNEGSKA (reference sequence). The CDR3 has 14 residues. V was clipped by 5 bases and J by 2 bases; unmatched bases: 2. CDR3 coding DNA: TGCAGTGCTTTAGCGGGAGGGCCCTACAATGAGCAGTTCTTC. Translation: CSALAGGPYNEQFF.

This clonotype occurred a few times. The chain combines TRBV7-9 with TRBJ2-7; 8 bases line up with TRBD2. The CDR3 consists of 14 residues. Losses at the gene ends were 1 base for V and 7 bases for J; bases not matched to a gene: 6. The germline CDR1 and CDR2 sequences are SEHNR and FQNEAQ (reference sequence). CDR3 region: CASSLELAVREQYF. CDR3 in DNA: TGTGCCAGCAGCTTAGAACTAGCGGTAAGGGAGCAGTACTTC.

The chain links TRBV12-3 or TRBV12-4 to TRBJ2-3; D unclear. This CDR3 spans 18 amino acids. Trimming stripped 2 bases from V and 5 bases from J, with 23 bases between. Written as DNA, the CDR3 is TGTGCCAGCAGTTTAAAGGGATCTATGTCTACGGCCAGAGATACGCAGTATTTT. This gives the protein CASSLKGSMSTARDTQYF.

This clonotype was seen at least ten times. The rearrangement joins TRBV11-2 to TRBJ2-2; 7 bases agree with TRBD1. The trim removed 6 bases at V and 3 bases at J, leaving 1 base unmatched. Germline V lookup: CDR1 SGHAT, CDR2 FQNNGV. This CDR3 is 13 amino acids long. The CDR3 nucleotides read TGTGCCAGCAGTCAGGGGGACACCGGGGAGCTGTTTTTT. It specifies CASSQGDTGELFF.

In this sample, this clonotype turned up many times. This chain joins TRBV6-2 or TRBV6-3 and TRBJ1-5; D not resolved. Germline lookup yields CDR1 MNHEY and CDR2 SVGEGT. Deletions cut 5 bases from V and 2 bases from J, with 19 bases between. The CDR3 is 17 amino acids. DNA of the CDR3: TGTGCCAGCAGTGGTGGAGCGGGAATAGTTGGCAATCAGCCCCAGCATTTT. The encoded protein is CASSGGAGIVGNQPQHF.

This chain connects TRBV6-2 or TRBV6-3 to TRBJ1-1, with 9 bases identical to TRBD1. Germline assignment: CDR1 MNHEY and CDR2 SVGEGT. The length of the CDR3 is 13 residues. The V gene end was trimmed by 7 bases and the J gene end by 6 bases; junction bases not matched to a gene: 6. DNA of the CDR3: TGTGCCAGCACAACAGGGGGCAAACCTGAAGCTTTCTTT. Amino acid sequence: CASTTGGKPEAFF.

This chain uses TRBV20-1 with TRBJ1-5, with D perhaps TRBD1 (6 bases). The CDR3 consists of 16 residues. Germline-derived CDR1 and CDR2 are DFQATT and SNEGSKA (reference sequence). Trimming took 1 base from V and 4 from J, leaving 17 bases between them. The CDR3 reads CSARVNGAQGNQPQHF. As DNA, the CDR3 is TGCAGTGCTAGAGTTAACGGGGCCCAGGGGAATCAGCCCCAGCATTTT.

This chain joins TRBV29-1 and TRBJ1-2, with a tentative D call TRBD1 (5 bases). Trimming took off 7 bases at V and 9 bases at J, with 18 bases between the two ends. The CDR3 has 12 residues. The germline gives CDR1 SQVTM, CDR2 ANQGSEA. The CDR3 DNA reads TGCAGCGCCGCCACTCCAGGGCGTAGCTACACCTTC. This codes for CSAATPGRSYTF. Full variable domain (remainder filled in from reference TRBV29-1 and TRBJ1-2): SAVISQKPSRDICQRGTSLTIQCQVDSQVTMMFWYRQQPGQSLTLIATANQGSEATYESGFVIDKFPISRPNLTFSTLTVSNMSPEDSSIYLCSAATPGRSYTFGSGTRLTVV.

The genes are TRBV10-1 and TRBJ2-5; possible D gene TRBD1, 5 bases. Germline V lookup: CDR1 WNHNN, CDR2 SYGVQD (reference sequence). The CDR3 runs to 15 residues. Trimming left V 6 bases short and J 5 bases short, with 19 bases between. The CDR3 nucleotides read TGCGCCAGCAGCCAGGGTGGCCCCCGGATGGAGACCCAGTACTTC. Residues: CASSQGGPRMETQYF.

The chain uses TRBV7-6 and TRBJ2-1; a possible D gene is TRBD1 (6 bases). Germline V gene sequence: CDR1 SGHVS, CDR2 FNYEAQ. CDR3 length equals 12 residues. Trimming left V 5 bases short and J 6 bases short, with 8 bases between. CDR3 loop: CASSIGGNEQFF. CDR3 bases: TGTGCCAGCAGCATAGGGGGCAATGAGCAGTTCTTC.

The chain links TRBV7-6 to TRBJ1-5; possibly TRBD1 for D (6 bases). With 3 bases removed from V and 0 bases from J, the gap between germline ends came to 21 bases. The length of the CDR3 is 19 residues. The germline V gene has CDR1 SGHVS and CDR2 FNYEAQ. The DNA for the CDR3 is TGTGCCAGCAGCTTCTTTTTGGGGGCGACCCTCAATAGCAATCAGCCCCAGCATTTT. This translates into CASSFFLGATLNSNQPQHF.

This chain links TRBV20-1 with TRBJ1-2; TRBD1 agrees at 7 bases. J gave up 3 bases and V 3 bases, and 7 bases lay outside the gene matches. CDR3 length: 14 residues. The germline gives CDR1 DFQATT, CDR2 SNEGSKA (reference sequence). The CDR3 sequence: CSARPPTGDYGYTF. The DNA for the CDR3 is TGCAGTGCTAGGCCCCCAACAGGGGACTATGGCTACACCTTC.

V usage is TRBV10-3 and J usage is TRBJ1-2; D is perhaps TRBD1 (6 bases). V lost 6 bases to trimming and J lost 3 bases, with 11 bases between them. Germline V gene lookup returns CDR1 ENHRY and CDR2 SYGVKD. The length of the CDR3 is 13 residues. This CDR3 reads CAIRSGEDYGYTF. The CDR3 region has the DNA TGTGCCATCAGATCAGGGGAGGACTATGGCTACACCTTC.

This clonotype was counted between two and nine times. The V gene is TRBV12-3 or TRBV12-4, the J gene TRBJ1-2; 8 nucleotides match TRBD1. This CDR3 contains 13 residues. With V trimmed by 3 bases and J by 8 bases, 5 bases remained unmatched. The chain's CDR3 is CASSFAGTGGYTF. The CDR3 DNA reads TGTGCCAGCAGTTTCGCAGGGACAGGCGGCTACACCTTC.